This entry features one T cell receptor (beta chain) sequence. Its matching antigen is unknown. Losses at the gene ends were 7 bases for V and 7 bases for J; bases not matched to a gene: 13. The CDR3 length is 14 residues. Germline V gene sequence: CDR1 SGHVS, CDR2 FQNEAQ. The sample comes from a study of cytomegalovirus exposure and HLA in healthy donors. The overall study: As an earlier analysis found, 150 million to 200 million T cells yielded over 95 million unique TCR beta sequences.

Study-level points and caveats: By a later analysis, the bulk of CMV-associated TCR beta chains appeared HLA-restricted.

PCR was performed using 60 Vbeta and 13 Jbeta primers. Measured with immunoSEQ multiplex PCR; TCRdb has only the in-frame clones, and not every one. The sample includes around 92,000 clones, 60% to 75% of them seen just once. The sequence was obtained from a female donor in good health and CMV-seropositive. The source material was PBMCs. This chain joins TRBV7-8 and TRBJ2-7, with 7 bases aligning to TRBD2. The CDR3, as DNA: TGTGCCAGCACCAGCGGGACTACCCCTCGGGAGCAGTACTTC. It is translated as CASTSGTTPREQYF.